These 15 T cell receptor beta chains share one sample of origin, sequenced in a study of control samples from healthy donors and cancer patients. TCRdb's table, derived via immunoSEQ multiplex PCR, lists solely in-frame clones and lacks some. The sample holds 95,000 to 150,000 clones, around 87% seen once. Sequenced input: blood. The receptor source for this set is a man aged 25 to 40 in good health.

The CDR3, as DNA: TGTGCCAGCAGCAACCGACTCAGCGGCATGAACACTGAAGCTTTCTTT. It yields the protein CASSNRLSGMNTEAFF. The rearrangement uses TRBV7-2 and TRBJ1-1; unclear D gene. The germline CDR1 and CDR2 sequences are SGHTA and FQGNSA. The V end was cut by 5 bases, the J end by 0 bases, with 16 bases between. The CDR3 loop spans 16 amino acids.

The V call is TRBV10-1, the J call TRBJ2-1; 8 positions match TRBD2. The CDR3 has 15 amino acids. CDR1 and CDR2 (germline): WNHNN, SYGVQD (reference sequence). Trimming cost V 7 bases and J 4 bases; bases outside gene matches: 9. This CDR3 reads CASTPSGGKYNEQFF. The CDR3, as DNA: TGCGCCAGCACCCCAAGCGGGGGCAAATACAATGAGCAGTTCTTC.

The chain uses TRBV27 and TRBJ1-2, with D tentatively TRBD1 (5 bases). CDR3 size: 14 residues. Per the germline V gene, CDR1 is MNHEY and CDR2 is SMNVEV (reference sequence). Trimming took 0 bases from V and 4 from J, leaving 9 bases between them. CDR3 nucleotide sequence: TGTGCCAGCAGTTTATCCGGGACCGTCTATGGCTACACCTTC. This codes for CASSLSGTVYGYTF.

This chain links TRBV2 with TRBJ1-5, with D unclear. The length of the CDR3 is 15 residues. Germline V gene lookup returns CDR1 SNHLY and CDR2 FYNNEI. The V gene lost 7 bases and the J gene lost 0 bases, with 13 bases spanning the gap. CDR3 DNA: TGTGCCAGCACGTTCGAGCGGAATAGCAATCAGCCCCAGCATTTT. Protein sequence: CASTFERNSNQPQHF.

In this sample, this clone turned up once. An end of the junction differs from the germline gene, which may be a read error. This rearrangement joins TRBV7-9 to TRBJ2-2; 9 nucleotides match TRBD1. Germline assignment: CDR1 SEHNR and CDR2 FQNEAQ (reference sequence). This CDR3 contains 15 residues. The CDR3 spells CASSQGTGNTGKLFF. The CDR3 coding sequence is TGTGCCAGCAGCCAAGGGACAGGGAACACCGGGAAGCTGTTTTTT.

J is TRBJ2-1 and V is TRBV25-1; D not resolved. From germline, CDR1 is MGHDK and CDR2 SYGVNS. V shed 4 bases and J shed 5 bases, with 6 bases lying between them. There are 12 residues in the CDR3. The CDR3: CASSGVDNEQFF. Written as DNA, the CDR3 is TGTGCCAGCAGTGGCGTGGACAATGAGCAGTTCTTC.

The chain joins TRBV4-1 to TRBJ2-7; 10 nucleotides align to TRBD1. This CDR3 is built from 15 residues. Germline CDR1 and CDR2: MGHRA and YSYEKL. The V and J ends lost 2 bases and 5 bases, in that order; junction bases with no gene match: 6. In DNA form, the CDR3 reads TGCGCCAGCAGCCAACGGACAGGGGGGTTCCACGAGCAGTACTTC. Its translation is CASSQRTGGFHEQYF.

The chain has TRBV9 and TRBJ1-1; D ambiguous. CDR1 and CDR2 from the germline V gene are SGDLS and YYNGEE. Trimming stripped 0 bases from V and 1 base from J, with 16 bases between. This CDR3 spans 17 amino acids. CDR3 DNA sequence: TGTGCCAGCAGCGTAGAAGGAAGGCTGAAGGGGAACACTGAAGCTTTCTTT. Translating it yields CASSVEGRLKGNTEAFF. Supplemented by reference TRBV9 and TRBJ1-1, the full variable domain reads DSGVTQTPKHLITATGQRVTLRCSPRSGDLSVYWYQQSLDQGLQFLIQYYNGEERAKGNILERFSAQQFPDLHSELNLSSLELGDSALYFCASSVEGRLKGNTEAFFGQGTRLTVV.

This chain joins TRBV5-1 and TRBJ1-2; maybe TRBD1 (5 bases). Trimming shortened V by 2 bases and J by 6 bases, and 11 bases separated the two germline ends. The CDR3 loop spans 13 amino acids. Germline assignment: CDR1 SGHRS and CDR2 YFSETQ. CDR3 coding DNA: TGCGCCAGCAGCTTCACCGGGACGGATGGCTACACCTTC. Encoded protein: CASSFTGTDGYTF. The whole variable domain, remainder taken from reference TRBV5-1 and TRBJ1-2, is KAGVTQTPRYLIKTRGQQVTLSCSPISGHRSVSWYQQTPGQGLQFLFEYFSETQRNKGNFPGRFSGRQFSNSRSEMNVSTLELGDSALYLCASSFTGTDGYTFGSGTRLTVV.

The genes are TRBV19 and TRBJ2-2; tentative D call: TRBD2 (5 bases). The CDR3 consists of 15 residues. The V gene lost 3 bases and the J gene lost 3 bases, with 11 bases spanning the gap. Per germline, CDR1 LNHDA and CDR2 SQIVND (reference sequence). The CDR3: CASSMSRGDTGELFF. DNA of the CDR3: TGTGCCAGTAGTATGTCACGGGGAGACACCGGGGAGCTGTTTTTT.

The chain combines TRBV7-2 with TRBJ2-2; the D gene is possibly TRBD2 (6 bases). V was cut by 3 bases and J by 0 bases, with 14 bases left in between. In germline, CDR1 is SGHTA, CDR2 FQGNSA. The CDR3 contains 17 residues. CDR3 residues: CASSLRVGGANTGELFF. CDR3 DNA: TGTGCCAGCAGCTTGAGGGTCGGCGGGGCGAACACCGGGGAGCTGTTTTTT.

V is TRBV5-1 and J is TRBJ2-3; 9 nucleotides match TRBD2. Trimming cost V 4 bases and J 1 base; bases outside gene matches: 4. CDR1 is SGHRS and CDR2 is YFSETQ in the germline V gene. The CDR3 spans 15 residues. The CDR3 region is CASSTLAGGTDTQYF. In nucleotides, the CDR3 is TGCGCCAGCAGCACTTTAGCGGGGGGCACAGATACGCAGTATTTT.

The V gene is TRBV5-6, the J gene TRBJ2-5; TRBD1 might be the D (5 bases). Trimming took 0 bases from V and 2 from J, leaving 17 bases between them. The CDR3 has 17 amino acids. Germline-derived CDR1 and CDR2 are SGHDT and YYEEEE. The CDR3 reads CASSLEMDTQAQETQYF. In nucleotides, the CDR3 is TGTGCCAGCAGCTTGGAGATGGACACGCAAGCTCAAGAGACCCAGTACTTC.

This clone was seen a handful of times. CDR3: CASSIPPSGASRETQYF. The CDR3 DNA reads TGTGCCAGTAGTATACCCCCTAGCGGAGCCTCCAGGGAGACCCAGTACTTC. The chain links TRBV19 to TRBJ2-5; 7 positions agree with TRBD2. The V gene end was trimmed by 2 bases and the J gene end by 5 bases; junction bases not matched to a gene: 14. The CDR3 extends over 17 amino acids. Looked up from germline, CDR1 is LNHDA and CDR2 is SQIVND (reference sequence). Full variable domain (rest looked up from reference TRBV19 and TRBJ2-5): DGGITQSPKYLFRKEGQNVTLSCEQNLNHDAMYWYRQDPGQGLRLIYYSQIVNDFQKGDIAEGYSVSREKKESFPLTVTSAQKNPTAFYLCASSIPPSGASRETQYFGPGTRLLVL.

This clone has more than one count but fewer than ten. The chain is built from TRBV6-5 and TRBJ1-3, with 9 nucleotides matching TRBD1. The CDR3 is 15 residues long. Germline CDR1 and CDR2: MNHEY and SVGAGI. With 5 bases clipped from V and 0 bases from J, the junction kept 2 bases outside the gene matches. CDR3 DNA sequence: TGTGCCAGCAGTAAGGACAGGGGCTCTGGAAACACCATATATTTT. Translated, it gives CASSKDRGSGNTIYF.